The T cell receptor (beta chain) under discussion was sequenced for a study of beta chain features in type 1 diabetes. The investigators reverse transcribed all of the isolated RNA, so they sequenced expressed TCRB transcripts. Only in-frame clones appear in the TCRdb table, and some are missing; sequencing was by immunoSEQ multiplex PCR. The sample has around 300,000 clones, 12% to 15% seen once; the top ten hold over 5%. The study's findings and limits: There was no resolution here of whether HLA type influences TCRB rearrangement. Cells expressing TCR highly could be over-represented by cDNA sequencing.

This clone has just a few counts. What it binds is not known. Per the germline V gene, CDR1 is SGHNT and CDR2 is YYREEE (reference sequence). This CDR3 is 16 amino acids long. The junction had 3 bases not matched to a gene; V was cut back by 0 bases and J by 5 bases. What was sequenced was central memory CD4+ T cells from blood. The sequence was collected from a man younger than 40 in good health. V usage is TRBV5-4 and J usage is TRBJ1-6; TRBD1 aligns across 9 bases. The CDR3 here is CASSLAGTGNNSPLHF. The CDR3 DNA reads TGTGCCAGCAGCTTGGCCGGGACAGGGAATAATTCACCCCTCCACTTT.